This entry features one T cell receptor (beta chain) sequence. Its antigen remains unknown. This sample was included in a study of shared clonotypes between healthy human individuals. The ends lost 4 bases at V and 11 bases at J; junction bases unmatched: 14. Per germline, CDR1 SEHNR and CDR2 FQNEAQ (reference sequence). This CDR3 spans 16 amino acids. Original processing methods: Filtering was not the same, since immunoSEQ gave junction-only sequences without quality scores. Method: immunoSEQ multiplex PCR; TCRdb's copy keeps in-frame clones and lacks some. D and trimming come from the DNA, and the V and J calls and clone size come from that table. The data hold some 1.1 million clones, with roughly 77% observed a single time. Study-wide points: Sorted-subset sequencing was shown by rarefaction to be incomplete despite large depth.

This rearrangement joins TRBV7-9 to TRBJ1-4; 9 nucleotides agree with TRBD1. This TCR derives from a man aged 18 to 29 in good health. Some clones in this sample may be carry-over from other donors' samples. Sequenced: memory CD4+ T cells from PBMCs. Sample subset: CD45RA-negative fraction. Written as DNA, the CDR3 is TGTGCCAGCAGCTCGAGAGGGACAGGGCGGAAGGAGAAACTGTTTTTT. Translating it yields CASSSRGTGRKEKLFF.